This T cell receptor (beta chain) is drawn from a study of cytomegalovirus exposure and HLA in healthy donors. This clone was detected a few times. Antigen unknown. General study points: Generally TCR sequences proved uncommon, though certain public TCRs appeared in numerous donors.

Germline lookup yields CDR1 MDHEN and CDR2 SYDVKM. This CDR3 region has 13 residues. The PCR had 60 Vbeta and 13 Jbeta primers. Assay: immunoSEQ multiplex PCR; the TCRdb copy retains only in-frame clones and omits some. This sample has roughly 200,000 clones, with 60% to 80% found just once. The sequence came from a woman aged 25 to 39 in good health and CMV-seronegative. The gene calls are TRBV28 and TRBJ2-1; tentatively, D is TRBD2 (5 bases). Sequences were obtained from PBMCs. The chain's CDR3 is CGVRENTYNEQFF. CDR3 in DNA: TGTGGCGTCCGGGAAAACACTTACAATGAGCAGTTCTTC.